The clone carrying this T cell receptor (beta chain) has more than one count but fewer than ten. This entry belongs to a study of patients and donors after allogeneic stem cell transplantation. TCRdb recomputed calls from the RT-PCR reads with MiXCR, one row per CDR3 protein. Of 150,000 to 250,000 distinct CDR3 sequences listed, around two fifths were seen once; the top ten hold 33%. Germline V gene lookup returns CDR1 SGDLS and CDR2 YYNGEE. This CDR3 contains 15 residues. V was shortened by 0 bases and J by 3 bases, with 12 bases between the two germline ends. The sample comprised blood, either unsorted or a sorted T cell fraction (not recorded which). The genes are TRBV9 and TRBJ1-2; D not resolved. The receptor comes from a human donor who was either an allogeneic HSCT recipient or a stem cell or donor lymphocyte infusion donor (not recorded which). It is not recorded whose cells these are; they may come from a transplant donor. The CDR3 loop reads CASSVGSGGDYGYTF. In DNA form, the CDR3 reads TGTGCCAGCAGCGTAGGTTCCGGTGGGGACTATGGCTACACCTTC.